The sample holds one count of the clone carrying this T cell receptor (beta chain). As yet, its antigen is unknown. This sample was taken from a study of long-term antiretroviral therapy in people with HIV. Study-wide results and caveats: ART adherence, viral resistance and therapy changes went undocumented. Relative to control repertoires, HIV repertoires exhibited narrower CDR3 length ranges. All blood samples came from the years 2004 to 2017, possibly under older ART regimens.

Every sample had roughly 0.9-10 million cryopreserved PBMC in it before DNA extraction. They ran version v3.0 of the immunoSEQ assay at survey level. Repertoires were generated with immunoSEQ multiplex PCR, while TCRdb's copy carries only in-frame clones and drops some. The profile covers about 32,000 clones, with 97% appearing a single time and under 2.5% taken by the ten largest. The receptor's source is a man aged 25 to 40 with HIV. The sample in question was unsorted PBMCs, obtained 7.6 years after starting antiretroviral therapy.

The CDR3 nucleotides read TGTGCCAGCAGCGGAACAGGGGGCACTGAAGCTTTCTTT. It specifies CASSGTGGTEAFF. This chain connects TRBV9 to TRBJ1-1, with 8 bases that match TRBD1. The CDR3 totals 13 residues. Germline V CDR1 and CDR2: SGDLS, YYNGEE. V gave up 3 bases and J gave up 4 bases; unmatched junction bases: 2.